This TCR beta chain is drawn from a study of cytomegalovirus exposure and HLA in healthy donors. The study's findings and limits: Data from an earlier analysis indicated that most TCR beta V segments were productive either about 87% or about 30% of the time.

As regards this clone: The antigen is not known.

The CDR3 extends over 15 amino acids. V dropped 5 bases and J dropped 4 bases, with 17 bases sitting between them. Germline CDR1 is ENHRY and CDR2 is SYGVKD. Primers for the PCR totalled 60 Vbeta and 13 Jbeta. Repertoires were generated with immunoSEQ multiplex PCR, while TCRdb's copy carries only in-frame clones and drops some. In the table there are about 31,000 clones, more than 75% of which are singletons. The TCR comes from a boy aged 10-17 years in good health and CMV-seronegative. Sequencing was carried out using PBMCs. The chain carries TRBV10-3 and TRBJ2-5, with a tentative D call TRBD1 (6 bases). The CDR3 region is CAISTGTLIGETQYF. The CDR3 region has the DNA TGTGCCATCAGTACCGGGACATTGATCGGAGAGACCCAGTACTTC.